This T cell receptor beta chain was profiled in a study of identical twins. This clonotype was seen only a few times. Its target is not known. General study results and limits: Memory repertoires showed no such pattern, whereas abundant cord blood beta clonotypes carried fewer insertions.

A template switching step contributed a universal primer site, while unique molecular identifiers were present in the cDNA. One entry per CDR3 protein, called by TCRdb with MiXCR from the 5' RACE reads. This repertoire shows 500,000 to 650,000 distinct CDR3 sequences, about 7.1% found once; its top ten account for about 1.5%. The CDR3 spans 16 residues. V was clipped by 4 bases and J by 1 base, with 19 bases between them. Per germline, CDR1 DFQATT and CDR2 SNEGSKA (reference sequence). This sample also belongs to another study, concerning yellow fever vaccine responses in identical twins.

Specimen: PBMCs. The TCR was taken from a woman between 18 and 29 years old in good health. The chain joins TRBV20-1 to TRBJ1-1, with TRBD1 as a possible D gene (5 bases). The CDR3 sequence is CSAINSAGPRNTEAFF. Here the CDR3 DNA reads TGCAGTGCTATCAATTCCGCGGGACCCAGGAACACTGAAGCTTTCTTT.